Presented here are 32 T cell receptor beta chains from one specimen sequenced in a study of Graves' ophthalmopathy and Graves' hyperthyroidism. RNA transcripts served as template for amplifying TCR beta CDR3 sequences. Following a first-round RT-PCR that used HTBI primers, a second-round multiplex PCR was carried out. Via MiXCR, TCRdb re-called the multiplex PCR reads, giving one row per CDR3 protein. Of about 660,000 distinct CDR3 sequences in the sample, about 40% are singletons; the top ten hold more than 2.5%. The sequencing sample was made of peripheral blood. The receptors here all came from an adult man with Graves' ophthalmopathy.

The V gene is TRBV9, the J gene TRBJ2-5; perhaps TRBD2 as D (5 bases). Deletions cut 4 bases from V and 4 bases from J, with 14 bases between. The CDR3 covers 14 residues. CDR1 is SGDLS and CDR2 is YYNGEE in the germline V gene. CDR3 sequence: CASSTTPGRETQYF. CDR3 in DNA: TGTGCCAGCAGCACAACCCCGGGGAGAGAGACCCAGTACTTC. The full variable domain, its missing parts supplied by reference TRBV9 and TRBJ2-5, is DSGVTQTPKHLITATGQRVTLRCSPRSGDLSVYWYQQSLDQGLQFLIQYYNGEERAKGNILERFSAQQFPDLHSELNLSSLELGDSALYFCASSTTPGRETQYFGPGTRLLVL.

A note on this clonotype: A read error is possible here, since a much larger clone lies one base away. The chain carries TRBV7-2 and TRBJ1-2, with D uncertain. The germline CDR1 and CDR2 sequences are SGHTA and FQGNSA. The CDR3 has 13 residues. The CDR3 loop is CASSPQVNYGYPF. CDR3 nucleotide sequence: TGTGCCAGCAGCCCTCAGGTGAACTATGGCTACCCCTTC.

The rearrangement uses TRBV25-1 and TRBJ1-4, with 8 positions matching TRBD1. Germline trimming cut 3 bases from V and 1 base from J; bases unmatched to any gene: 4. CDR3 length equals 16 residues. Germline V gene data show CDR1 as MGHDK and CDR2 as SYGVNS. The CDR3 loop is CASSDIGQGTNEKLFF. CDR3 nucleotide sequence: TGTGCCAGCAGTGACATTGGACAGGGAACTAATGAAAAACTGTTTTTT.

The chain joins TRBV24-1 to TRBJ2-5; 10 bases are shared with TRBD1. Germline V gene lookup returns CDR1 KGHDR and CDR2 SFDVKD. V dropped 12 bases and J dropped 5; count of bases not matched to a gene: 14. This CDR3 region has 15 residues. CDR3 DNA sequence: TGTGCCGCCAATGATGTCCGGGACAGGGGTGAGACCCAGTACTTC. It yields the protein CAANDVRDRGETQYF.

The chain joins TRBV10-3 to TRBJ2-7, with D perhaps matching TRBD1 or TRBD2 (5 bases each). Trimming pared 3 bases from V and 0 bases from J, leaving 30 bases between. Germline CDR1 and CDR2: ENHRY and SYGVKD. The CDR3 length is 21 residues. CDR3 sequence (DNA): TGTGCCATCAGTGACGGCAGTGCTAGAGACGCCCGCCGGGACGCCTCCTACGAGCAGTACTTC. Amino acids: CAISDGSARDARRDASYEQYF.

This clonotype was counted many times. The genes are TRBV9 and TRBJ2-5; 9 nucleotides match TRBD2. Germline V lookup: CDR1 SGDLS, CDR2 YYNGEE. The CDR3 contains 16 residues. V shed 0 bases and J 5 bases; nucleotides not matched to a gene: 8. CDR3 in DNA: TGTGCCAGCAGCGTAGATGGGCGGGGGGGATCGGAGACCCAGTACTTC. Its translation: CASSVDGRGGSETQYF.

The V gene is TRBV25-1, the J gene TRBJ1-5; 9 bases agree with TRBD1. Germline loops: CDR1 MGHDK, CDR2 SYGVNS. Losses at the gene ends were 8 bases for V and 5 bases for J; bases not matched to a gene: 7. CDR3 size: 14 residues. Written as DNA, the CDR3 is TGTGCCAGCTTAGGCACAGGGGGCTATCAGCCCCAGCATTTT. Its protein is CASLGTGGYQPQHF.

At least ten counts were recorded for this clonotype. This sequence joins TRBV12-3 or TRBV12-4 and TRBJ1-2, with D unclear. The CDR3 runs to 18 residues. Trimming left V 5 bases short and J 4 bases short, with 26 bases between. CDR3 amino acids: CASSPWGEGRRRGYGYTF. CDR3 sequence (DNA): TGTGCCAGCAGTCCCTGGGGTGAAGGACGCCGGCGTGGCTATGGCTACACCTTC.

This clonotype was observed at least ten times. The chain is built from TRBV7-2 and TRBJ2-5; 9 bases align to TRBD2. Germline V lookup: CDR1 SGHTA, CDR2 FQGNSA. The CDR3 spans 16 residues. V lost 4 bases to trimming and J lost 1 base; unmatched junction nucleotides: 7. CDR3 nucleotide sequence: TGTGCCAGCAGCTACTTAGCGGGAGAGTTCCAAGAGACCCAGTACTTC. Encoded protein: CASSYLAGEFQETQYF.

V usage is TRBV4-2 and J usage is TRBJ2-7, with 9 nucleotides matching TRBD1. Per germline, CDR1 LGHNA and CDR2 YNFKEQ. CDR3 size: 15 residues. J gave up 5 bases and V 6 bases, and 11 bases lay outside the gene matches. The CDR3 DNA reads TGTGCCAGCAGTGGTCCGGGACAGGGAAACCACGAGCAGTACTTC. Translating gives CASSGPGQGNHEQYF.

The chain links TRBV5-6 to TRBJ1-2; 7 nucleotides align to TRBD1. V lost 6 bases, J lost 4 bases, and 6 bases stayed unmatched. Germline values: CDR1 SGHDT, CDR2 YYEEEE. The CDR3 contains 13 residues. CDR3 nucleotides: TGTGCCAGCACGGCAGGGGGAGCCTATGGCTACACCTTC. Protein: CASTAGGAYGYTF. Full variable domain (rest looked up from reference TRBV5-6 and TRBJ1-2): DAGVTQSPTHLIKTRGQQVTLRCSPKSGHDTVSWYQQALGQGPQFIFQYYEEEERQRGNFPDRFSGHQFPNYSSELNVNALLLGDSALYLCASTAGGAYGYTFGSGTRLTVV.

This chain joins TRBV12-3 or TRBV12-4 and TRBJ2-2, with D possibly TRBD1 on 5 matching bases. V dropped 6 bases and J dropped 4 bases, with 12 bases sitting between them. The CDR3 runs to 14 residues. The CDR3 loop reads CASSPGMSTGELFF. The CDR3 nucleotides read TGTGCCAGCAGCCCAGGGATGAGCACCGGGGAGCTGTTTTTT.

In DNA, the CDR3 is TGTGCCAGCAGAGCGGGAGGCTATGAGCAGTTCTTC. Translated: CASRAGGYEQFF. This chain uses TRBV7-2 with TRBJ2-1, with TRBD2 matching 9 bases. CDR1 is SGHTA and CDR2 is FQGNSA in the germline V gene. This CDR3 region has 12 residues. The trim removed 6 bases at V and 8 bases at J, leaving 2 bases unmatched.

The genes are TRBV14 and TRBJ1-2; D is uncertain. Trimming took 0 bases from V and 5 from J, leaving 16 bases between them. CDR1 is SGHDN and CDR2 is FVKESK in the germline V gene. This CDR3 is 16 amino acids long. CDR3 nucleotide sequence: TGTGCCAGCAGCCAAGATAGCAGGACCTATATATATGGCTACACCTTC. Amino acid sequence: CASSQDSRTYIYGYTF.

This clonotype appeared many times. The chain recombines TRBV12-3 or TRBV12-4 with TRBJ1-4; 7 positions agree with TRBD1. V trimming: 1 base; J trimming: 0 bases; junction bases outside the gene matches: 5. The CDR3 runs to 17 residues. Here the CDR3 reads CASSLGDSTATNEKLFF. The CDR3, as DNA: TGTGCCAGCAGTTTAGGGGACAGCACCGCAACTAATGAAAAACTGTTTTTT.

The sample holds a few counts of this clonotype. The CDR3 DNA sequence: TGCAGTGCTTCCCTTCAACGGCGCGGGAGCTACGAGCAGTACTTC. Amino acids: CSASLQRRGSYEQYF. The rearrangement uses TRBV20-1 and TRBJ2-7; 7 nucleotides line up with TRBD2. The germline V gene encodes CDR1 DFQATT and CDR2 SNEGSKA (reference sequence). The CDR3 runs 15 residues. The V gene end was trimmed by 5 bases and the J gene end by 3 bases; junction bases not matched to a gene: 13.

The chain combines TRBV24-1 with TRBJ2-3; TRBD1 is a possible D gene (6 bases). Germline assignment: CDR1 KGHDR and CDR2 SFDVKD. The CDR3 runs 15 residues. V gave up 3 bases and J gave up 3 bases, with 12 bases separating them. As DNA, the CDR3 is TGTGCCACCAGTGATCCGGGACAAGGGACAGATACGCAGTATTTT. The encoded protein is CATSDPGQGTDTQYF.

The gene calls are TRBV5-6 and TRBJ1-1; 8 nucleotides match TRBD1. The CDR3 has 16 amino acids. The J segment lost 4 bases and the V segment lost 1 base, leaving 9 bases of the junction unmatched. Looked up from germline, CDR1 is SGHDT and CDR2 is YYEEEE. The CDR3 DNA follows: TGTGCCAGCAGCTTGTCCCTAACCACAGGGGGCACTGAAGCTTTCTTT. Translation: CASSLSLTTGGTEAFF. Together with reference TRBV5-6 and TRBJ1-1, the CDR3 gives the full variable domain: DAGVTQSPTHLIKTRGQQVTLRCSPKSGHDTVSWYQQALGQGPQFIFQYYEEEERQRGNFPDRFSGHQFPNYSSELNVNALLLGDSALYLCASSLSLTTGGTEAFFGQGTRLTVV.

This clonotype was seen more than once but under ten times. The chain links TRBV5-8 to TRBJ1-2; D possibly corresponds to TRBD1 (6 bases). The germline gives CDR1 SGHTS, CDR2 YDEGEE. Trimming removed 3 bases at V and 4 bases at J, with 13 bases between. The CDR3 contains 14 residues. CDR3 sequence reads: CASSSVGAGYGYTF. CDR3 DNA: TGTGCCAGCAGCTCGGTGGGGGCAGGCTATGGCTACACCTTC.

This clonotype has ten or more counts. The rearrangement joins TRBV9 to TRBJ1-4; 9 positions match TRBD1. Germline assignment: CDR1 SGDLS and CDR2 YYNGEE. The CDR3 totals 13 residues. J gave up 8 bases and V 5 bases, and 4 bases lay outside the gene matches. CDR3 coding DNA: TGTGCCAGCAGTCCCGGGACAGGGGAAAAACTGTTTTTT. Translated: CASSPGTGEKLFF.

On this clonotype itself: One end of the junction fails to match germline, which may point to a read error. The chain is built from TRBV12-5 and TRBJ2-7; D is unresolved. CDR3 length: 12 amino acids. Germline V lookup: CDR1 LGHNT, CDR2 FRNRAP. The CDR3 DNA reads TGTGCTAGTGGTTTGGGTTCCTCCGAGCAGTACTTC. The encoded protein is CASGLGSSEQYF.

This clonotype was observed many times. The rearrangement uses TRBV2 and TRBJ2-2, with 7 bases identical to TRBD1. The junction had 7 bases not matched to a gene; V was cut back by 6 bases and J by 6 bases. This CDR3 region has 14 residues. In germline, CDR1 is SNHLY, CDR2 FYNNEI. This chain's CDR3 is CASRETGMAGELFF. In nucleotides, the CDR3 is TGTGCCAGCAGGGAGACAGGGATGGCCGGGGAGCTGTTTTTT.

The chain carries TRBV6-6 and TRBJ1-2; 8 bases match TRBD1. J lost 0 bases, V lost 6 bases, and 6 bases had no gene match. The germline V gene encodes CDR1 MNHNY and CDR2 SVGAGI (reference sequence). The CDR3 covers 15 residues. As DNA, the CDR3 is TGTGCCAGCAGAACTCTGGACAGGGCTAACTATGGCTACACCTTC. Its protein product is CASRTLDRANYGYTF.

The J gene is TRBJ1-5, the V gene TRBV29-1; the D is unclear. Germline CDR1 reads SQVTM; CDR2 reads ANQGSEA. The V and J ends lost 7 bases and 4 bases respectively, with 8 bases between them. The CDR3 has 11 amino acids. The CDR3 is CSARENQPQHF. CDR3 DNA: TGCAGCGCACGGGAAAATCAGCCCCAGCATTTT.

The table lists this clonotype with many counts. As DNA, the CDR3 is TGCAGCGCGTCAGCGCTCTCTGGAAACACCATATATTTT. Protein product: CSASALSGNTIYF. This chain links TRBV29-1 with TRBJ1-3; D remains unclear. Germline V lookup: CDR1 SQVTM, CDR2 ANQGSEA. There are 13 residues in the CDR3. With 7 bases removed from V and 0 bases from J, the gap between germline ends came to 10 bases.

The V and J genes are TRBV13 and TRBJ2-7, with 7 nucleotides matching TRBD2. Germline V CDR1 and CDR2: PRHDT, FYEKMQ (reference sequence). J gave up 7 bases and V 5 bases, and 17 bases lay outside the gene matches. The CDR3 contains 16 residues. The CDR3 is CASSVRMSGEWEEQYF. The DNA of the CDR3 is TGTGCCAGCAGCGTCAGGATGAGCGGGGAATGGGAAGAGCAGTACTTC.

V gene TRBV9 combines with J gene TRBJ1-3; D unresolved. The germline gives CDR1 SGDLS, CDR2 YYNGEE. V lost 0 bases and J 7 bases, leaving 8 bases between the germline ends. This CDR3 region has 13 residues. The CDR3: CASSVGHLNTIYF. The CDR3 nucleotides read TGTGCCAGCAGCGTAGGACACCTGAACACCATATATTTT.

This clonotype was found many times. The CDR3 bases are TGCGCCAGCAGCCAAGTTGTAGGGAATGGCTACACCTTC. Amino acids: CASSQVVGNGYTF. The rearrangement links TRBV4-1 to TRBJ1-2, with D unresolved. Germline CDR1 is MGHRA and CDR2 is YSYEKL. V was pared by 1 base and J by 6 bases, with 9 bases between. The CDR3 runs to 13 residues.

The sample holds many counts of this clonotype. The chain links TRBV20-1 to TRBJ1-5, with 10 bases identical to TRBD1. V dropped 5 bases and J dropped 5; count of bases not matched to a gene: 6. This CDR3 spans 14 amino acids. Looked up from germline, CDR1 is DFQATT and CDR2 is SNEGSKA (reference sequence). As DNA, the CDR3 is TGCAGTGCTCGGGACAGGGGAAGGGATCAGCCCCAGCATTTT. This encodes CSARDRGRDQPQHF.

This clonotype was observed at least ten times. CDR3 sequence (DNA): TGTGCCAGCACCGGGACAGGGCCGGCCGAGCAGTACTTC. It codes for CASTGTGPAEQYF. The chain has TRBV7-8 and TRBJ2-7, with TRBD1 identical over 9 bases. This CDR3 is built from 13 residues. Looked up from germline, CDR1 is SGHVS and CDR2 is FQNEAQ. The V segment lost 7 bases and the J segment 6 bases; nucleotides outside the gene matches: 7.

The V gene is TRBV7-9, the J gene TRBJ1-2; tentatively, D is TRBD1 (5 bases). This CDR3 has 11 residues. V was pared by 7 bases and J by 8 bases, with 11 bases between. CDR1 and CDR2 (germline): SEHNR, FQNEAQ (reference sequence). For the CDR3, the DNA is TGTGCCAGCATCGGGGGTTTCGGCTACACCTTC. The encoded protein is CASIGGFGYTF.

The J gene is TRBJ2-6, the V gene TRBV7-9, with 7 bases that match TRBD1. Per germline, CDR1 SEHNR and CDR2 FQNEAQ (reference sequence). After removal of 5 bases from V and 0 bases from J, the junction contained 16 bases not matched to a gene. The CDR3 covers 20 residues. The CDR3 sequence: CASSIRQGVGENSGANVLTF. Here the CDR3 DNA reads TGTGCCAGCAGCATACGGCAGGGGGTAGGCGAAAACTCTGGGGCCAACGTCCTGACTTTC.